This TCR beta chain stems from a study of T cell repertoires in cytomegalovirus infection. Study-level information: CMV epitopes in the study were HLA-C-restricted (recently identified) and HLA-B-restricted (well studied). Study observations and caveats: HLA-C-restricted CMV-specific TCR beta clonotypes were dominant in the ex vivo response. Adding up the frequency of public TCR beta families identified people who carried CMV plus the relevant HLA.

One entry per CDR3 protein, called by TCRdb with MiXCR from the reads. There are roughly 280,000 distinct CDR3 sequences in the sample; approximately 22% occur only once, and roughly 19% lies in the top ten. The V end was cut by 8 bases, the J end by 5 bases, with 16 bases between. Germline CDR1 LNHNV, CDR2 YYDKDF (reference sequence). This CDR3 region has 14 residues. This clonotype appeared once. Its antigen is as yet unknown. The rearrangement joins TRBV15 to TRBJ2-1; perhaps TRBD2 as D (6 bases). The receptor comes from a human donor in good health (CMV status not recorded). Some clones in this sample may be carry-over from other donors' samples. Sequencing used cultured PBMCs, obtained from culture after CMV antigen stimulation. CDR3: CATRFSGDNNEQFF. The CDR3 DNA reads TGTGCCACCCGATTTAGCGGAGATAACAATGAGCAGTTCTTC.